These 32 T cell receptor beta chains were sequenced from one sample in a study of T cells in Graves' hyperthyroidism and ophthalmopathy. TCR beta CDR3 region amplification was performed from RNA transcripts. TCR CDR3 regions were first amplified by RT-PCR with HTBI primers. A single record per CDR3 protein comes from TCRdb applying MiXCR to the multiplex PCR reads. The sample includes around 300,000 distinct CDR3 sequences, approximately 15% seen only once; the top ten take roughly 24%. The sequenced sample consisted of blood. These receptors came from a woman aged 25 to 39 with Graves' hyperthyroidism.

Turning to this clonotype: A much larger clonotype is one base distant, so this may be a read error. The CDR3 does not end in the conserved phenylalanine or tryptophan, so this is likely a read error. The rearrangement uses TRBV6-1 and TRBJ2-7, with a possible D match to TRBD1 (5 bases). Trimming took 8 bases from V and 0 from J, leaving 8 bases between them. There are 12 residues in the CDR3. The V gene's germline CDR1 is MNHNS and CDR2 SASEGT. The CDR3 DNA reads TGTGCCAGCCGCAGGGCCTCCTACGAGCAGTACCTC. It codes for CASRRASYEQYL.

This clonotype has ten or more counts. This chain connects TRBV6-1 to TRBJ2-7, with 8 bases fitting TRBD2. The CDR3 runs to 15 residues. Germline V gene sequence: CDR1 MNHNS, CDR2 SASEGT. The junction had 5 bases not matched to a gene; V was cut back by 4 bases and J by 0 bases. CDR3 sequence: CASSVMTSASYEQYF. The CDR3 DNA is TGTGCCAGCAGTGTAATGACTAGCGCCTCCTACGAGCAGTACTTC.

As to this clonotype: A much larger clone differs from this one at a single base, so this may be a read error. The CDR3 spells CAIGTGARETRYF. The CDR3 bases are TGTGCCATCGGGACGGGGGCGCGAGAGACCCGGTACTTC. The chain is built from TRBV28 and TRBJ2-5; D possibly uses TRBD1 or TRBD2 (6 bases each). The CDR3 extends over 13 amino acids. Per the germline V gene, CDR1 is MDHEN and CDR2 is SYDVKM.

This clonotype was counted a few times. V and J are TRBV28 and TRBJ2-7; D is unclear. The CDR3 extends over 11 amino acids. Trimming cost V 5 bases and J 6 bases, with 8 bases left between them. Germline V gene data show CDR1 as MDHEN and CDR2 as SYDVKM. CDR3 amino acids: CASSPRREQYF. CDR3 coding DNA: TGTGCCAGCAGTCCTAGACGCGAGCAGTACTTC. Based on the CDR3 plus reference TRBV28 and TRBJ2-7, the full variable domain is DVKVTQSSRYLVKRTGEKVFLECVQDMDHENMFWYRQDPGLGLRLIYFSYDVKMKEKGDIPEGYSVSREKKERFSLILESASTNQTSMYLCASSPRREQYFGPGTRLTVT.

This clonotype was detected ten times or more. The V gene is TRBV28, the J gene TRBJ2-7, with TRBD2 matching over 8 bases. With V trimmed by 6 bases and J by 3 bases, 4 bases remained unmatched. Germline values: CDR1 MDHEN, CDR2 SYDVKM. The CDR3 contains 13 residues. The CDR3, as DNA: TGTGCCAGCAGGGAAACTAGCGGCTACGAGCAGTACTTC. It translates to CASRETSGYEQYF.

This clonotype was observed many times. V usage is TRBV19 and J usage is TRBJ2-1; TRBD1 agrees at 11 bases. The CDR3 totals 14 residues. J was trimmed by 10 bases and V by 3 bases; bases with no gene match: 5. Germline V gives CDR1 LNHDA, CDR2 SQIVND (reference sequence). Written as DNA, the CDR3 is TGTGCCAGTAGTATGGACAGGGGGCGCCTCGAGCAGTTCTTC. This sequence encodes CASSMDRGRLEQFF.

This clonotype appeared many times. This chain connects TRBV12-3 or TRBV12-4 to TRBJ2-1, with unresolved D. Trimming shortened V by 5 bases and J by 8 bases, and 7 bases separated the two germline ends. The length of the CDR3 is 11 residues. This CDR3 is CASSLRDEQFF. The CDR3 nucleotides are TGTGCCAGCAGTCTTAGGGATGAGCAGTTCTTC.

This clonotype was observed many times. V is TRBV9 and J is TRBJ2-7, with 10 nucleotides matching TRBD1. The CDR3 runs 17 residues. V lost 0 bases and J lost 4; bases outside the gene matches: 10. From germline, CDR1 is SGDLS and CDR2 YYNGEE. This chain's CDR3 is CASSVGWATGGYYEQYF. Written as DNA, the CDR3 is TGTGCCAGCAGCGTAGGATGGGCGACAGGGGGCTATTACGAGCAGTACTTC. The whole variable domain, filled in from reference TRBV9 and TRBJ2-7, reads DSGVTQTPKHLITATGQRVTLRCSPRSGDLSVYWYQQSLDQGLQFLIQYYNGEERAKGNILERFSAQQFPDLHSELNLSSLELGDSALYFCASSVGWATGGYYEQYFGPGTRLTVT.

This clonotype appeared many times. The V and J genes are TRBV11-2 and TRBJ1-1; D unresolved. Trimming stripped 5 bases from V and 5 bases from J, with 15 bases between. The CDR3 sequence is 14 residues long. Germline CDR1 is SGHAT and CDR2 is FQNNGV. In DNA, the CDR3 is TGTGCCAGCAGCCCGGCATTCGCTTCTACTGAAGCTTTCTTT. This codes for CASSPAFASTEAFF. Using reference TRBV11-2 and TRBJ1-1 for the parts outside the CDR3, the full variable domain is EAGVAQSPRYKIIEKRQSVAFWCNPISGHATLYWYQQILGQGPKLLIQFQNNGVVDDSQLPKDRFSAERLKGVDSTLKIQPAKLEDSAVYLCASSPAFASTEAFFGQGTRLTVV.

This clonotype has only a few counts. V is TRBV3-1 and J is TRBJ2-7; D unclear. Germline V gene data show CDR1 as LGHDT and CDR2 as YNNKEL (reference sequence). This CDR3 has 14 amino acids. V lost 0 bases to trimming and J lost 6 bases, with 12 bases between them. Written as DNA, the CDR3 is TGTGCCAGCAGCCAAGATTCTCGGAGTCGCGAGCAGTACTTC. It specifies CASSQDSRSREQYF.

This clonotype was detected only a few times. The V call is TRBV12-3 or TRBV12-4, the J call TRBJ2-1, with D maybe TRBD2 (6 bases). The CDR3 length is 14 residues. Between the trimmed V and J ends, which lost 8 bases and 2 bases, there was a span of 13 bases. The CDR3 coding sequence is TGTGCCAGCCTAGCGAGAGTTACCTACAATGAGCAGTTCTTC. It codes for CASLARVTYNEQFF.

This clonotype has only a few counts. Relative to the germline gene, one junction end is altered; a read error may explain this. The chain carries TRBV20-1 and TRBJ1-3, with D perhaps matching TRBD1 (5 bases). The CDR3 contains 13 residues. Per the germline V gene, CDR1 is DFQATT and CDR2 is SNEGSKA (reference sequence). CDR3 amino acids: CSAREGPGALIYF. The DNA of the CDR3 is TGCAGTGCGAGAGAGGGACCGGGAGCTCTCATATATTTT.

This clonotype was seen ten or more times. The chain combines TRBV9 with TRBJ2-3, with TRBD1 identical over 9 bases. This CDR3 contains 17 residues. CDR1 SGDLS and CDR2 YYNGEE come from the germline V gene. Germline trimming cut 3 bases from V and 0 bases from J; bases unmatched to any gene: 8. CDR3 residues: CASSEVSTGGSTDTQYF. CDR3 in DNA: TGTGCCAGCAGCGAAGTTTCGACAGGGGGAAGCACAGATACGCAGTATTTT.

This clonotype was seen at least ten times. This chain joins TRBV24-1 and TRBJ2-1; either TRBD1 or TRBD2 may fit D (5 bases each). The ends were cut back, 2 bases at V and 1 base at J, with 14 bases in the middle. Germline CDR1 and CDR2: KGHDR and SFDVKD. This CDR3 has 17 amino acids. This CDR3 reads CATSDSRVRESYNEQFF. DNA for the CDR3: TGTGCCACCAGTGATTCCAGGGTGAGGGAGTCCTACAATGAGCAGTTCTTC.

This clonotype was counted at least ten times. The CDR3 spells CASSSPRGTSGNTIYF. The CDR3, as DNA: TGTGCCAGCAGTAGTCCCAGGGGGACTTCTGGAAACACCATATATTTT. The chain carries TRBV28 and TRBJ1-3; 7 nucleotides line up with TRBD1. Unmatched junction bases numbered 8, after V lost 5 bases and J lost 1 base. This CDR3 comprises 16 residues. CDR1 is MDHEN and CDR2 is SYDVKM in the germline V gene.

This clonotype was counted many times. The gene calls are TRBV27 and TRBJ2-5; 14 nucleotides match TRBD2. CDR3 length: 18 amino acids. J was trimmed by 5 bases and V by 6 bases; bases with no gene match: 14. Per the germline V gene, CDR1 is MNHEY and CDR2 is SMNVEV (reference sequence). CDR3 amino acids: CASSRGLAGGWAWETQYF. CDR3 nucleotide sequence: TGTGCCAGCAGCCGCGGACTAGCGGGAGGATGGGCGTGGGAGACCCAGTACTTC.

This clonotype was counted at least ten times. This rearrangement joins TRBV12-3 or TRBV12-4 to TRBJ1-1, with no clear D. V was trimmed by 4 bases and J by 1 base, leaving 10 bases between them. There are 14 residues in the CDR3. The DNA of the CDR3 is TGTGCCAGCAGTTCGTTGCGGAGGAACACTGAAGCTTTCTTT. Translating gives CASSSLRRNTEAFF.

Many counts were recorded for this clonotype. The CDR3 nucleotides read TGTGCCAGCAGAACAAGTGGGTCCGGGGAGCTGTTTTTT. It is translated as CASRTSGSGELFF. This chain uses TRBV12-3 or TRBV12-4 with TRBJ2-2; D remains unclear. CDR3 length equals 13 residues. Trimming took 6 bases from V and 6 from J, leaving 11 bases between them.

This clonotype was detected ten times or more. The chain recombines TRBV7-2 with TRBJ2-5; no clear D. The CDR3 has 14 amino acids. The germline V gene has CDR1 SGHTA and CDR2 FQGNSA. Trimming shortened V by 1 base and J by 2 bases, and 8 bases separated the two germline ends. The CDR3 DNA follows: TGTGCCAGCAGCTTAGTTTACAGTCAAGAGACCCAGTACTTC. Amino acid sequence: CASSLVYSQETQYF. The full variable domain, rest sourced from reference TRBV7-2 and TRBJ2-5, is GAGVSQSPSNKVTEKGKDVELRCDPISGHTALYWYRQSLGQGLEFLIYFQGNSAPDKSGLPSDRFSAERTGGSVSTLTIQRTQQEDSAVYLCASSLVYSQETQYFGPGTRLLVL.

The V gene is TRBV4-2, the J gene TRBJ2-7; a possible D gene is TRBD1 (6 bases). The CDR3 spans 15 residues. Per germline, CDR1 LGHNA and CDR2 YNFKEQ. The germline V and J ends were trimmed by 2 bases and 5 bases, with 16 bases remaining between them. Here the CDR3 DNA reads TGTGCCAGCAGCCAAAGCCGCCAGGGGCGGGACGAGCAGTACTTC. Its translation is CASSQSRQGRDEQYF.

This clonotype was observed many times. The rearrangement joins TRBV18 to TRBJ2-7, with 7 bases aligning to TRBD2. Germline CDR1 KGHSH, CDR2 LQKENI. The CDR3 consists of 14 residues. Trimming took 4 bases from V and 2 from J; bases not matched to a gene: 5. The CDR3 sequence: CASSQASGAYEQYF. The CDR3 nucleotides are TGTGCCAGCTCACAAGCTAGCGGCGCCTACGAGCAGTACTTC.

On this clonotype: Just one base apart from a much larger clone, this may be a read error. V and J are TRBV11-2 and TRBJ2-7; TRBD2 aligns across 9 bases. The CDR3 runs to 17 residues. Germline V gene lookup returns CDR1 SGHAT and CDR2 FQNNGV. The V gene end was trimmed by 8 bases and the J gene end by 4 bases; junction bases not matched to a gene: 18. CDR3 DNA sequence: TGTGCCAGCGGCCCTGGGATCGGGCGGGAGGGCCAGTACGAGCAGTACTTC. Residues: CASGPGIGREGQYEQYF.

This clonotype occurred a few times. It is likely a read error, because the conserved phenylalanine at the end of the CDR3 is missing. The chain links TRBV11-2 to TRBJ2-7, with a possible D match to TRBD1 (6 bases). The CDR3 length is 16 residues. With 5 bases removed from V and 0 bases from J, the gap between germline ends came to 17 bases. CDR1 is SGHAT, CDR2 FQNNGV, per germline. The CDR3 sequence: CASSRHGDTLSYEQYS. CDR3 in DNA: TGTGCCAGCAGCCGGCACGGGGACACCCTCTCCTACGAGCAGTACTCC.

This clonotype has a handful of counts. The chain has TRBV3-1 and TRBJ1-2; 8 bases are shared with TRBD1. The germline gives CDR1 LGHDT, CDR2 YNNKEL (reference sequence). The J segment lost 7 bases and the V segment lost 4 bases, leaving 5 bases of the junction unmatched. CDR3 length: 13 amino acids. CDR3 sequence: CASSRTGGPGYTF. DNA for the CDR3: TGTGCCAGCAGCCGTACAGGGGGGCCTGGCTACACCTTC.

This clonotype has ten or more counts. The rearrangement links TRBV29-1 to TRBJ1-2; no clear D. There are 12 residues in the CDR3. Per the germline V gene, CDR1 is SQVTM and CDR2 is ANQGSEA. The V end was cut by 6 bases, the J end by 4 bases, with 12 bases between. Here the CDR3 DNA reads TGCAGCGTCGCCCTGGTGAGCTATGGCTACACCTTC. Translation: CSVALVSYGYTF.

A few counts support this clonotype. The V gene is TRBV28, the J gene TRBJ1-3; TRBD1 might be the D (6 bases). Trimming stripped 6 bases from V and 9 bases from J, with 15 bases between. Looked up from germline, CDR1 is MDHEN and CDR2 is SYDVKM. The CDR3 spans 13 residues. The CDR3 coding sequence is TGTGCCAGCAGCCATGGCTGGGGGGCCACCATATATTTT. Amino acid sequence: CASSHGWGATIYF.

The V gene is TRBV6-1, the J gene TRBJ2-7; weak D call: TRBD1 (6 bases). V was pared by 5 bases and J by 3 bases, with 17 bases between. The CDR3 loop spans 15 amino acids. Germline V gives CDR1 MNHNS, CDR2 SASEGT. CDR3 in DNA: TGTGCCAGCAGTCCGTTGACAGGAACTATCTACGAGCAGTACTTC. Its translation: CASSPLTGTIYEQYF.

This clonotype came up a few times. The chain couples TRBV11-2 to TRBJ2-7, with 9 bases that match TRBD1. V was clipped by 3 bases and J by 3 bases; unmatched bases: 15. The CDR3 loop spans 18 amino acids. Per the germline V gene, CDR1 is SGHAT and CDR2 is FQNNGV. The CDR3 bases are TGTGCCAGCAGCTTCCCCATTTCGGGGACAGGGTTGGACTACGAGCAGTACTTC. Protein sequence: CASSFPISGTGLDYEQYF.

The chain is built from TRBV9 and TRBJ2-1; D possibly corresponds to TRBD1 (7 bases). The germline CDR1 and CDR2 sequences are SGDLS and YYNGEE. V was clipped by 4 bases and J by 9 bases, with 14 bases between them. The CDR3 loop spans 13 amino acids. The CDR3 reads CASSTRQGGEQFF. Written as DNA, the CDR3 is TGTGCCAGCAGCACTAGACAGGGAGGTGAGCAGTTCTTC.

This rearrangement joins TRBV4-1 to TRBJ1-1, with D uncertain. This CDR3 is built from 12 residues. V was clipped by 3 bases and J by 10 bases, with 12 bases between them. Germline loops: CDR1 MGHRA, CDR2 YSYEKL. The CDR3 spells CASSQTGSGAFF. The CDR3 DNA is TGCGCCAGCAGCCAGACGGGTAGCGGAGCTTTCTTT.

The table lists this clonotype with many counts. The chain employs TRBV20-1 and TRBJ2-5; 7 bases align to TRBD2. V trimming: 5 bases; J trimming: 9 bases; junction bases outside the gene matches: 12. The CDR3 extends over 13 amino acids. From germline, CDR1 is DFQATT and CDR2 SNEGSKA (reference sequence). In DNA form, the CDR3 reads TGCAGTGCTGCTGCGGGAAGGGAGGGTTCCCAGTACTTC. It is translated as CSAAAGREGSQYF.

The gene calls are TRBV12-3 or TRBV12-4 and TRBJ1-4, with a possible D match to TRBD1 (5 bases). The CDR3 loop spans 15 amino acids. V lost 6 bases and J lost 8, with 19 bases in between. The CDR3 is CASRSDRHNDEKLFF. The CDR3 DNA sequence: TGTGCCAGCAGGTCCGACAGACATAATGACGAAAAACTGTTTTTT.